Only a few counts were recorded for the clone carrying this T cell receptor (beta chain). This sample was taken from a study of T-cell reconstitution after alpha-beta-depleted transplantation in children. Unique molecular identifiers were built into the TCRbeta library. One entry per CDR3 protein, called by TCRdb with MiXCR from the PCR reads. The table lists more than 60,000 distinct CDR3 sequences, around 7.9% of them singletons, with approximately 2.3% in the top ten. The CDR3 sequence is 15 residues long. The V gene's germline CDR1 is SQVTM and CDR2 ANQGSEA. V was pared by 2 bases and J by 6 bases, with 17 bases between.

The clonotype comes from a human donor who donated a stem cell graft to a child with acute lymphoblastic leukemia. Here the sequenced sample was PBMCs from the stem cell graft donor, taken from the stem cell graft. This chain connects TRBV29-1 to TRBJ2-1; no clear D gene. The CDR3 sequence: CSVEPQHDFLNEQFF. In DNA, the CDR3 is TGCAGCGTTGAACCCCAGCACGATTTTCTCAATGAGCAGTTCTTC.